This TCR beta chain was identified in a study of CD8 T cells in Susac syndrome. Reverse transcription of roughly 0.5 to 1 ug RNA was carried out with random hexamers. Amplification of TCR beta CDR3 across 54 Vbeta and 13 Jbeta was performed with immunoSEQ multiplex PCR. TCRdb re-called the immunoSEQ multiplex PCR reads through MiXCR, storing one row per CDR3 protein. The sample includes approximately 180,000 distinct CDR3 sequences, nearly 97% of them seen just once. CDR1 and CDR2 (germline): SGHNT, YYREEE (reference sequence). With 0 bases removed from V and 3 bases from J, the gap between germline ends came to 6 bases. The CDR3 runs 13 residues. This clonotype was observed a handful of times. Through negative isolation, CD4+ and CD8+ T cells were obtained, while TEMRA cells were enriched using FACS.

What was sequenced was CD4+ T cells from PBMCs. The TCR originated in a human donor with multiple sclerosis. This sequence joins TRBV5-4 and TRBJ1-2; a weak D match, TRBD1 (6 bases). This CDR3 is CASSLDRDYGYTF. The CDR3 region has the DNA TGTGCCAGCAGCTTGGACAGGGACTATGGCTACACCTTC.